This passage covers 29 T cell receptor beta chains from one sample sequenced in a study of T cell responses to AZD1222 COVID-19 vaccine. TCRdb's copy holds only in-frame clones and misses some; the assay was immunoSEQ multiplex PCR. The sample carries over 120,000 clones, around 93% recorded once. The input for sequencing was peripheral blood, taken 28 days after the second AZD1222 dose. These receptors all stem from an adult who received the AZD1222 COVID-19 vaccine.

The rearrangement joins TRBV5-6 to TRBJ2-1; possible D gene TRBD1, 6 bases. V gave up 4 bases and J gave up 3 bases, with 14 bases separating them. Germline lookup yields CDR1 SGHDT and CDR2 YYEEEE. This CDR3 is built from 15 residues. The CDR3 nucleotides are TGTGCCAGCAGCGCGGCGTTGGACAGCTACAATGAGCAGTTCTTC. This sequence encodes CASSAALDSYNEQFF. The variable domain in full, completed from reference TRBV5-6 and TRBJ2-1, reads DAGVTQSPTHLIKTRGQQVTLRCSPKSGHDTVSWYQQALGQGPQFIFQYYEEEERQRGNFPDRFSGHQFPNYSSELNVNALLLGDSALYLCASSAALDSYNEQFFGPGTRLTVL.

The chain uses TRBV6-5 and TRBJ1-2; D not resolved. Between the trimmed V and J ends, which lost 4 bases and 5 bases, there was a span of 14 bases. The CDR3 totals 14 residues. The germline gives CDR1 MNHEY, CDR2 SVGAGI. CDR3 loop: CASSSGRVQYGYTF. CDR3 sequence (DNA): TGTGCCAGCAGTTCCGGGAGGGTCCAGTATGGCTACACCTTC.

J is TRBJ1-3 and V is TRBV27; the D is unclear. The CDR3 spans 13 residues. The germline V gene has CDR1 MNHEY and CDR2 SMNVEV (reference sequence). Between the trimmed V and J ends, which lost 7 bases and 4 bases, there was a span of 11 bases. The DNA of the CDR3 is TGTGCCAGCATGCATCAAACCGGAAACACCATATATTTT. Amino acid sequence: CASMHQTGNTIYF.

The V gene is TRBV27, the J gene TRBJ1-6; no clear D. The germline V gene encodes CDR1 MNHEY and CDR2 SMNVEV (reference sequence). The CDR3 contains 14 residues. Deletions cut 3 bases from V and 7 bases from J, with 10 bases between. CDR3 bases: TGTGCCAGCAGTTTCGGGCAGCAGAATTCACCCCTCCACTTT. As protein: CASSFGQQNSPLHF.

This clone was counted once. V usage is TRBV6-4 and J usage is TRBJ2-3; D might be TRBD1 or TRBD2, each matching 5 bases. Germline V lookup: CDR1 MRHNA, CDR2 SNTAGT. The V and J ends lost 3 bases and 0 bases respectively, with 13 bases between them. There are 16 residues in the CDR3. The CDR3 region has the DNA TGTGCCAGCAGTGATTCTGGGACGTTTAGCACAGATACGCAGTATTTT. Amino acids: CASSDSGTFSTDTQYF.

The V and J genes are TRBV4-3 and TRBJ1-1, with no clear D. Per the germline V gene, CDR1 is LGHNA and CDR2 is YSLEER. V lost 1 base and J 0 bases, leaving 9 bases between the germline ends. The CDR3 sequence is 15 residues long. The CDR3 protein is CASSQGEVMNTEAFF. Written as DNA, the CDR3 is TGCGCCAGCAGCCAAGGCGAAGTTATGAACACTGAAGCTTTCTTT.

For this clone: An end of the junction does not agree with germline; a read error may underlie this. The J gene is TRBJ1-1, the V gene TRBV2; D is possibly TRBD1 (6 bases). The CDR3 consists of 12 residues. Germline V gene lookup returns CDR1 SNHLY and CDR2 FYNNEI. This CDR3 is CASSVGTSDAFF. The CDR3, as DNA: TGTGCCAGCAGTGTAGGGACATCTGACGCTTTCTTT.

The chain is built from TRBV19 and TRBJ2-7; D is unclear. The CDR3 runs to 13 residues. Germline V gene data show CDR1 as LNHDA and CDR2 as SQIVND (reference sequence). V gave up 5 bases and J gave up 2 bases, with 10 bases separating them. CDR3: CASSPDPTYEQYF. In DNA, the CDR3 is TGTGCCAGTAGTCCGGACCCAACCTACGAGCAGTACTTC.

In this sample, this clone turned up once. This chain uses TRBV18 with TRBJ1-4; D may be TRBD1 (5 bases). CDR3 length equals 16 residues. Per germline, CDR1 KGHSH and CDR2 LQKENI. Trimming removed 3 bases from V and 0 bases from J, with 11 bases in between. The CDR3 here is CASSPRQPSTNEKLFF. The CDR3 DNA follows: TGTGCCAGCTCACCTAGACAGCCCTCAACTAATGAAAAACTGTTTTTT.

Here the CDR3 DNA reads TGTGCCAGCAGTGCCCGAATTGGAAACACCATATATTTT. The encoded protein is CASSARIGNTIYF. V gene TRBV25-1 combines with J gene TRBJ1-3; the D is unclear. Trimming removed 4 bases from V and 3 bases from J, with 7 bases in between. The CDR3 totals 13 residues. In germline, CDR1 is MGHDK, CDR2 SYGVNS.

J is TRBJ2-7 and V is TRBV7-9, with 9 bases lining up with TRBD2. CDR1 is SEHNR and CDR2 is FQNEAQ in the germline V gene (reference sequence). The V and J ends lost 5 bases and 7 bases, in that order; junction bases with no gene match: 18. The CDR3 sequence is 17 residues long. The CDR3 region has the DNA TGTGCCAGCAGCCGGACGCGACTAAGCGGGAGGAGTGATGAGCAGTACTTC. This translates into CASSRTRLSGRSDEQYF.

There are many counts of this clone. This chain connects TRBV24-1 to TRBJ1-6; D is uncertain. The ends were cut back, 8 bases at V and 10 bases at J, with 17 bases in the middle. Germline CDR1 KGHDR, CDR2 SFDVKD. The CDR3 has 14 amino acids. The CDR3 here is CATNWAPEASPLHF. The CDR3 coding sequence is TGTGCCACCAATTGGGCCCCCGAGGCATCACCCCTCCACTTT.

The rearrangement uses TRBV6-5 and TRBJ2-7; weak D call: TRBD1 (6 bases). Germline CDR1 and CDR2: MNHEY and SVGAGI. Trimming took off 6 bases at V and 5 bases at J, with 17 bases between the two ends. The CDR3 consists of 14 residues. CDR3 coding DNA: TGTGCCAGCAGGGGGGAACAGGGACGCAACGAGCAGTACTTC. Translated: CASRGEQGRNEQYF.

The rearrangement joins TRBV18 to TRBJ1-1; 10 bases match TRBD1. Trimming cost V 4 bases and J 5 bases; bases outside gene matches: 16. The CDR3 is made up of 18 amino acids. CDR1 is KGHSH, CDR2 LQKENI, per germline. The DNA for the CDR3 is TGTGCCAGCTCACGATCGATACGGGACAGGGGTTCCCGGACTGAAGCTTTCTTT. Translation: CASSRSIRDRGSRTEAFF.

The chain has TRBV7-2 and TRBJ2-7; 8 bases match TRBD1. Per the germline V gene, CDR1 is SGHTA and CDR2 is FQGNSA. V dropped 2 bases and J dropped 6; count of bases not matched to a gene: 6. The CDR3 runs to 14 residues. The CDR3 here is CASSLRGTGSEQYF. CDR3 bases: TGTGCCAGCAGCTTAAGGGGGACAGGAAGCGAGCAGTACTTC. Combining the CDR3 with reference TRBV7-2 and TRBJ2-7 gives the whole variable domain GAGVSQSPSNKVTEKGKDVELRCDPISGHTALYWYRQSLGQGLEFLIYFQGNSAPDKSGLPSDRFSAERTGGSVSTLTIQRTQQEDSAVYLCASSLRGTGSEQYFGPGTRLTVT.

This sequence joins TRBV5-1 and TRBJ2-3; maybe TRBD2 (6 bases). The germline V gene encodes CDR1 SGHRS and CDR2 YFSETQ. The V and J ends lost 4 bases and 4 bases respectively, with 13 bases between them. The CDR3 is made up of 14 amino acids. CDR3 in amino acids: CASSATGTADTQYF. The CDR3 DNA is TGCGCCAGCAGCGCCACCGGGACTGCAGATACGCAGTATTTT.

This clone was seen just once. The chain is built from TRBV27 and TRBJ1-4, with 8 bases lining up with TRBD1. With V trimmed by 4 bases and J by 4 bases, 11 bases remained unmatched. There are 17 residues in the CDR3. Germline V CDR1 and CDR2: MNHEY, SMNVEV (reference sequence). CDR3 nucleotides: TGTGCCAGCAGTTCTACCGGGACAGGAGAAATTAATGAAAAACTGTTTTTT. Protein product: CASSSTGTGEINEKLFF.

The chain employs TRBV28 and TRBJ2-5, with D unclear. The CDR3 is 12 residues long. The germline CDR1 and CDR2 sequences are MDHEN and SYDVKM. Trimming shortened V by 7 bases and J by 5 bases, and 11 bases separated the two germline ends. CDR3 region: CASTAAQETQYF. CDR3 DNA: TGTGCCAGCACTGCGGCCCAGGAGACCCAGTACTTC. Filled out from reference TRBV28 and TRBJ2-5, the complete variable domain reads DVKVTQSSRYLVKRTGEKVFLECVQDMDHENMFWYRQDPGLGLRLIYFSYDVKMKEKGDIPEGYSVSREKKERFSLILESASTNQTSMYLCASTAAQETQYFGPGTRLLVL.

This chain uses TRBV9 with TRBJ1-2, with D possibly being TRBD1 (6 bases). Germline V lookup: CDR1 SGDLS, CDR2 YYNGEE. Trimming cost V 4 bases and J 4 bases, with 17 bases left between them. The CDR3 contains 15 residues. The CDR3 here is CASSPKVGGGYGYTF. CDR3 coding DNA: TGTGCCAGCAGCCCAAAAGTAGGGGGTGGCTATGGCTACACCTTC.

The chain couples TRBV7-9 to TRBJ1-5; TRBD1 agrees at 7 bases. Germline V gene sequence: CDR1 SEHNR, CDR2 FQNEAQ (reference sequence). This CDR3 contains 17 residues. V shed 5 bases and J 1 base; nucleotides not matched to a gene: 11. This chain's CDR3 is CASSVNKQGLSNQPQHF. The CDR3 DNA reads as TGTGCCAGCAGCGTTAATAAACAGGGGTTAAGCAATCAGCCCCAGCATTTT.

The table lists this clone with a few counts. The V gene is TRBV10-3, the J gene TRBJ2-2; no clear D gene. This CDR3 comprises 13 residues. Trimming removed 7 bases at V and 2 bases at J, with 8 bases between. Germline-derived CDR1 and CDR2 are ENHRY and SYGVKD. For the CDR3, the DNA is TGTGCCATCACCGGGCCCAACACCGGGGAGCTGTTTTTT. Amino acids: CAITGPNTGELFF.

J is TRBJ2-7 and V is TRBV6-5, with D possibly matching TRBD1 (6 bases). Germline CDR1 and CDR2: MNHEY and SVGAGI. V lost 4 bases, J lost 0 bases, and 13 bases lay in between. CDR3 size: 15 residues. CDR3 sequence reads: CASSSQGPYSYEQYF. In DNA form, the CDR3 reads TGTGCCAGCAGTTCCCAGGGGCCCTACTCCTACGAGCAGTACTTC.

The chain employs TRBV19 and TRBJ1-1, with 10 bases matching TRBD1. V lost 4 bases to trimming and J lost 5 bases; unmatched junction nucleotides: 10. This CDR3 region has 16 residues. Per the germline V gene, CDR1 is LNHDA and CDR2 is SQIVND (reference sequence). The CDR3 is CASSNHRTGGRTEAFF. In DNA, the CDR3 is TGTGCCAGTAGTAACCACCGGACAGGGGGTCGGACTGAAGCTTTCTTT.

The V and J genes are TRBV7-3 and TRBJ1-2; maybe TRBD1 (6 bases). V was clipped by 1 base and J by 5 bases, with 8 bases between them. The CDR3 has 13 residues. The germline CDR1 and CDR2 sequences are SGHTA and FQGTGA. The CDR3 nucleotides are TGTGCCAGCAGCTTAAATACAGGGTATGGCTACACCTTC. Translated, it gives CASSLNTGYGYTF.

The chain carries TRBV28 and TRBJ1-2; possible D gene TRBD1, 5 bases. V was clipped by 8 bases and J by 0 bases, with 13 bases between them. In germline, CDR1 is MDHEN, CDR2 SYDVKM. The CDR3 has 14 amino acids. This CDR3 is CASALGGTNYGYTF. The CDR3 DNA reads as TGTGCCAGCGCCCTGGGGGGGACTAACTATGGCTACACCTTC.

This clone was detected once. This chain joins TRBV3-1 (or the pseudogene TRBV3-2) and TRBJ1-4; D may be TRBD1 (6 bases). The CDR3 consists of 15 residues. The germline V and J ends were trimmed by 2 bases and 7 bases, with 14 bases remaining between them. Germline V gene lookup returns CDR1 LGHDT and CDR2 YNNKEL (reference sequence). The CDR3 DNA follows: TGTGCCAGCAGCCAAATCAGGGGTTCAGGTGAAAAACTGTTTTTT. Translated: CASSQIRGSGEKLFF.

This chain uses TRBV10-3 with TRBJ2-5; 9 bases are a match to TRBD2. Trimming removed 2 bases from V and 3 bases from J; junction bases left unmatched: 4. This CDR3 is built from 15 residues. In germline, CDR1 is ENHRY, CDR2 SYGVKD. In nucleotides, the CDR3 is TGTGCCATCAGTGAGCCAATAGCGGGAGAAGAGACCCAGTACTTC. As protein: CAISEPIAGEETQYF.

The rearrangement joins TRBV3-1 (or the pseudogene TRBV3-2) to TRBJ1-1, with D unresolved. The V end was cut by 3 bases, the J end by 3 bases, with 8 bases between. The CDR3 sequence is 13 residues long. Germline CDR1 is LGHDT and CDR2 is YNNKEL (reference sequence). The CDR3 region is CASSHRLDTEAFF. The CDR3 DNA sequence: TGTGCCAGCAGCCATCGGCTGGACACTGAAGCTTTCTTT.

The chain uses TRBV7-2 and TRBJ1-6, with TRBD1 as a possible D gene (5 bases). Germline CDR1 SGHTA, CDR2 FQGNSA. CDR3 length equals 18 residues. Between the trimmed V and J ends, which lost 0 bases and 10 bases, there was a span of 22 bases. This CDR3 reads CASSLAYSPAGQRSPLHF. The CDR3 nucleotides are TGTGCCAGCAGCTTAGCTTACTCCCCGGCAGGGCAACGGTCACCCCTCCACTTT.